The 9 T cell receptor beta chains reported below all come from one sample, sequenced in a study of T cell responses to AZD1222 COVID-19 vaccine. TCRdb keeps only in-frame clones here, not all; method: immunoSEQ multiplex PCR. Here the sample spans 130,000 or so clones, around 91% being singletons. Sequences were derived from peripheral blood, sampled on day 0 of AZD1222 vaccination. These receptors were obtained from an adult in good health.

The chain has TRBV25-1 and TRBJ1-4; no definite D call. The V gene lost 1 base and the J gene lost 4 bases, with 10 bases spanning the gap. The CDR3 sequence is 15 residues long. Germline CDR1 is MGHDK and CDR2 is SYGVNS. CDR3 protein: CASSEFGRINEKLFF. CDR3 nucleotide sequence: TGTGCCAGCAGTGAATTTGGCAGAATTAATGAAAAACTGTTTTTT. Complete variable domain (other parts from reference TRBV25-1 and TRBJ1-4): EADIYQTPRYLVIGTGKKITLECSQTMGHDKMYWYQQDPGMELHLIHYSYGVNSTEKGDLSSESTVSRIRTEHFPLTLESARPSHTSQYLCASSEFGRINEKLFFGSGTQLSVL.

The chain couples TRBV5-1 to TRBJ1-2; 9 nucleotides match TRBD1. V shed 4 bases, J shed 0 bases, and the junction held 13 bases outside the gene matches. Per the germline V gene, CDR1 is SGHRS and CDR2 is YFSETQ. The CDR3 is 18 residues long. The CDR3 nucleotides are TGCGCCAGCAGCCCCGGACAGGGGAGGCTTGGTTCTAACTATGGCTACACCTTC. It codes for CASSPGQGRLGSNYGYTF.

The V and J genes are TRBV19 and TRBJ1-4; no firm D call. Germline V CDR1 and CDR2: LNHDA, SQIVND (reference sequence). The V and J ends lost 8 bases and 11 bases respectively, with 18 bases between them. The CDR3 is made up of 13 amino acids. The DNA of the CDR3 is TGTGCCAGTCGGGTTGGCCTTAACAGTAAACTGTTTTTT. It is translated as CASRVGLNSKLFF.

The V gene is TRBV18, the J gene TRBJ2-1, with TRBD1 identical over 7 bases. The CDR3 has 17 amino acids. Losses at the gene ends were 3 bases for V and 7 bases for J; bases not matched to a gene: 15. Per germline, CDR1 KGHSH and CDR2 LQKENI. In DNA, the CDR3 is TGTGCCAGCTCACCCCTACAGGGGTCCTTTACCCCAAATGAGCAGTTCTTC. Encoded protein: CASSPLQGSFTPNEQFF.

This chain uses TRBV2 with TRBJ1-1; D gene ambiguous. Trimming left V 4 bases short and J 7 bases short, with 16 bases between. The germline gives CDR1 SNHLY, CDR2 FYNNEI. The CDR3 is 14 residues long. The CDR3 DNA follows: TGTGCCAGCAGTGGGGCCTCCGGAATAAATGAAGCTTTCTTT. Protein sequence: CASSGASGINEAFF.

This clone was detected only once. This sequence joins TRBV12-3 or TRBV12-4 and TRBJ1-5; D uncertain. The CDR3 has 13 residues. The V gene lost 3 bases and the J gene lost 7 bases, with 10 bases spanning the gap. DNA for the CDR3: TGTGCCAGCAGTTTCCTACCGGGGCAGCCCCAGCATTTT. Amino acids: CASSFLPGQPQHF.

The CDR3, as DNA: TGTGCCTGGAATCTTGGAGGGGAGAGCTCTGGGGCCAACGTCCTGACTTTC. It is translated as CAWNLGGESSGANVLTF. This rearrangement joins TRBV30 to TRBJ2-6; TRBD2 is a possible D gene (6 bases). Deletions cut 4 bases from V and 0 bases from J, with 16 bases between. The CDR3 contains 17 residues. The V gene's germline CDR1 is GTSNPN and CDR2 SVGIG (reference sequence).

This rearrangement joins TRBV7-8 to TRBJ2-3; weak D call: TRBD2 (5 bases). This CDR3 region has 14 residues. Germline V gene sequence: CDR1 SGHVS, CDR2 FQNEAQ. V gave up 3 bases and J gave up 1 base, with 8 bases separating them. The CDR3 loop reads CASSFSSGTDTQYF. The CDR3 coding sequence is TGTGCCAGCAGCTTCAGTAGCGGCACAGATACGCAGTATTTT.

The chain uses TRBV5-5 and TRBJ1-5, with D uncertain. The CDR3 runs to 17 residues. V lost 0 bases and J 0 bases, leaving 13 bases between the germline ends. CDR1 is SGHKS, CDR2 YYEKEE, per germline (reference sequence). CDR3 nucleotides: TGTGCCAGCAGCTTGGTGGCAGCTCATTATAGCAATCAGCCCCAGCATTTT. It codes for CASSLVAAHYSNQPQHF.